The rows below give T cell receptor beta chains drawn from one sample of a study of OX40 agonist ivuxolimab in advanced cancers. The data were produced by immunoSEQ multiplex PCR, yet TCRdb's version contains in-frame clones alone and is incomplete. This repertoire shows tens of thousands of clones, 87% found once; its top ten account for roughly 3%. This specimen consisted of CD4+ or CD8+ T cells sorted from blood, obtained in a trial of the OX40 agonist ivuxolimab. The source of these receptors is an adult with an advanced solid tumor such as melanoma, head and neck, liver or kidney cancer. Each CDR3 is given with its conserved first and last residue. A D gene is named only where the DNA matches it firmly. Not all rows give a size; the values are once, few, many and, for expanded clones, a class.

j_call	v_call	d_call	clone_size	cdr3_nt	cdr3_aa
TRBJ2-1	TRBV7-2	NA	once	TGTGCCAGCAGCTTAGGGTTCGAATACAATGAGCAGTTCTTC	CASSLGFEYNEQFF
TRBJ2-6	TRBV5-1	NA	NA	TGCGCCAGCAGCTTCTACTCTGGGGCCAACGTCCTGACTTTC	CASSFYSGANVLTF
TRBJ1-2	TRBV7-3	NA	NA	TGTGCCAGCAGCACATACAACGATGGGGGCTACACCTTC	CASSTYNDGGYTF
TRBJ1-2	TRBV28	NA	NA	TGTGCCAGCAGTTCAGGACGGGGAGACTATGGCTACACCTTC	CASSSGRGDYGYTF
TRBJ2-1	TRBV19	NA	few	TGTGCCAGTAGTATAAATCGGGAGAATGAGCAGTTCTTC	CASSINRENEQFF
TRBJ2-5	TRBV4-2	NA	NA	TGTGCCAGCTCAGAGGGGGGCAACCAAGAGACCCAGTACTTC	CASSEGGNQETQYF
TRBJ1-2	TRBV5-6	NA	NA	TGTGCCAGCAACAGCTTAGGCGTCCCCCATGGCTACACCTTC	CASNSLGVPHGYTF
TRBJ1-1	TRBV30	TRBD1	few	TGTGCCTGGAGTGAATACAGGGGTTTGAGGACTGAAGCTTTCTTT	CAWSEYRGLRTEAFF
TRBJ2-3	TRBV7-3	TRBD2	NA	TGTGCCAGCAGCCTAAGGACTAGTTCGGATACGCAGTATTTT	CASSLRTSSDTQYF
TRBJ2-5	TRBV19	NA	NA	TGTGCCAGTAGTCACCGGACCTACCCAGAGACCCAGTACTTC	CASSHRTYPETQYF
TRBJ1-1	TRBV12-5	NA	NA	TGTGCTAGTGGTTTGGGGGGAATGAACACTGAAGCTTTCTTT	CASGLGGMNTEAFF
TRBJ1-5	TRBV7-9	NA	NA	TGTGCCAGCAGCTTAGCGGGGGAGCCCCAGCATTTT	CASSLAGEPQHF
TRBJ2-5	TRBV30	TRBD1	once	TGTGCCTGGGGAAGGGGACAGGGGAAAGAGACCCAGTACTTC	CAWGRGQGKETQYF
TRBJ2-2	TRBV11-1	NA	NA	TGTGCCAGCAGCTTACGCCAGACCGGGGAGCTGTTTTTT	CASSLRQTGELFF
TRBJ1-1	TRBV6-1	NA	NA	TGTGCCAGCAGTCCAGTTCCAGGGAGCACTGAAGCTTTCTTT	CASSPVPGSTEAFF
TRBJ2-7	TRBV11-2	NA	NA	TGTGCCAGCAGCCCGGACGGGCTAGCAGTACCCGAGCAGTACTTC	CASSPDGLAVPEQYF
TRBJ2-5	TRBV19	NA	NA	TGTGCCAGTAGTACGCAGGGGAAGGGCCAAGAGACCCAGTACTTC	CASSTQGKGQETQYF
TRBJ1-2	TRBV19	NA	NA	TGTGCCAGTAGCTTAAGCACCAGCGGTGGCTACACCTTC	CASSLSTSGGYTF
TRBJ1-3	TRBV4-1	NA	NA	TGCGCCAGCAGCCGAGAAGCAATGGCGGGAAACACCATATATTTT	CASSREAMAGNTIYF
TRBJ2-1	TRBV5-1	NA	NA	TGCGCCAGCAGCTTGGCGATTGGAAGTTACAATGAGCAGTTCTTC	CASSLAIGSYNEQFF
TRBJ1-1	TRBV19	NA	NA	TGTGCCAGTAGTAGACCACGAGTTCGGGACGGCCAGGGCACTGAAGCTTTCTTT	CASSRPRVRDGQGTEAFF
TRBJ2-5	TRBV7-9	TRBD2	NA	TGTGCCAGCAGCCTTCCCACTAGCGGGAGTTGGCTGGAGACCCAGTACTTC	CASSLPTSGSWLETQYF
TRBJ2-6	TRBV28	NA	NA	TGTGCCACCATCTCGCCCTCTGGGGCCAACGTCCTGACTTTC	CATISPSGANVLTF
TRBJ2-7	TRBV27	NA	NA	TGTGCCAGCAAGGGACTGGGCGCGAGCTCCTACGAGCAGTACTTC	CASKGLGASSYEQYF
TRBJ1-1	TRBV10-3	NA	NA	TGTGCCATCAGTGAGTCGAGTAGGGGTTCGTATGAAGCTTTCTTT	CAISESSRGSYEAFF
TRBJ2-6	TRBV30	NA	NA	TGTGCCTGGATCCGGAGCTTTACCGGGGCCAACGTCCTGACTTTC	CAWIRSFTGANVLTF
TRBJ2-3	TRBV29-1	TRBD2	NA	TGCAGCGTTATGTCGGGACTAGCGGGAATATTTACGCAGTATTTT	CSVMSGLAGIFTQYF
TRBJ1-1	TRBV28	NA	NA	TGTGCCAGCAGTTCCGGACGGAACCTTATGAACACTGAAGCTTTCTTT	CASSSGRNLMNTEAFF
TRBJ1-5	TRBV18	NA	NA	TGTGCCAGCTCACAGGACGGGAATCAGCCCCAGCATTTT	CASSQDGNQPQHF
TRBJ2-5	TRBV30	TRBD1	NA	TGTGCCTGGAGTGTGGGGACAGTGGAGACCCAGTACTTC	CAWSVGTVETQYF
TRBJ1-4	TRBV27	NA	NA	TGTGCCAGCGCTAACAGAATTAATGAAAAACTGTTTTTT	CASANRINEKLFF
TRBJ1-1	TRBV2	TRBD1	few	TGTGCCAGCACAGGACAGGCGCTTGGCACTGAAGCTTTCTTT	CASTGQALGTEAFF
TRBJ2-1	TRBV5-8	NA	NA	TGTGCCAGCAGCTTGGGCGGGCATGAGCAGTTCTTC	CASSLGGHEQFF
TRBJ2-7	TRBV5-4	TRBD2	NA	TGTGCCAGCAGCCTCGGGACTAGCGGGATAAGACTCTACGAGCAGTACTTC	CASSLGTSGIRLYEQYF
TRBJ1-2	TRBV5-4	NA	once	TGTGCCAGCAGCTTGGGAGAAAACTATGGCTACACCTTC	CASSLGENYGYTF
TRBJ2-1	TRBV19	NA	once	TGTGCCGCATCGGAGGGGCTGGGGGACAATGAGCAGTTCTTC	CAASEGLGDNEQFF
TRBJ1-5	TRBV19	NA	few	TGTGCCAGTAGTTTCGGGCAGACTAGCAATCAGCCCCAGCATTTT	CASSFGQTSNQPQHF
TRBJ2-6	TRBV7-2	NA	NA	TGTGCCAGCAGCTTAGGGTTCTCTGGGGCCAACGTCCTGACTTTC	CASSLGFSGANVLTF
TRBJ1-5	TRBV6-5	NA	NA	TGTGAAGGTCCCCGGGGGCCTGGCAATCAGCCCCAGCATTTT	CEGPRGPGNQPQHF